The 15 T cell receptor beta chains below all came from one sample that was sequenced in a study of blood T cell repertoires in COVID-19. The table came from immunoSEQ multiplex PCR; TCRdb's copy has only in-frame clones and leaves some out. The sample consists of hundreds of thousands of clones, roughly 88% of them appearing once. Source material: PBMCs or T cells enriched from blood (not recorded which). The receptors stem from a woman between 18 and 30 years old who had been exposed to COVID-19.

CDR3 amino acids: CASSVLGQAGGEQYF. For the CDR3, the DNA is TGTGCCAGCAGTGTACTTGGACAGGCGGGGGGAGAGCAGTACTTC. The rearrangement joins TRBV6-2 or TRBV6-3 to TRBJ2-7; a possible D gene is TRBD2 (8 bases). Germline V lookup: CDR1 MNHEY, CDR2 SVGEGT. V lost 5 bases to trimming and J lost 7 bases, with 21 bases between them. This CDR3 comprises 15 residues.

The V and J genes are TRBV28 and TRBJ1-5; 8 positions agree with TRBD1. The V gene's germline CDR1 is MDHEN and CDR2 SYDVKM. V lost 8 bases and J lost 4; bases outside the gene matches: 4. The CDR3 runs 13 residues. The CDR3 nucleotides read TGTGCCAGCCTTGGACAGGGTAATCAGCCCCAGCATTTT. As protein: CASLGQGNQPQHF.

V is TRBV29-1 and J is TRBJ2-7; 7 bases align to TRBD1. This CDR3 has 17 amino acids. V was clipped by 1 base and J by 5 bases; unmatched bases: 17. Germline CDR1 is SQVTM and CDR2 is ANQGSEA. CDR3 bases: TGCAGCGTTGAAGTAGAAGTAGGACAGGCTCCCTGGAACGAGCAGTACTTC. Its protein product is CSVEVEVGQAPWNEQYF.

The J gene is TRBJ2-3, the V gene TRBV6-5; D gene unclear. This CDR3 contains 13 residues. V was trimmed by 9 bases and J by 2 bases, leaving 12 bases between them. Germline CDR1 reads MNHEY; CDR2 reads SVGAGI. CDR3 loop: CASPSGPTDTQYF. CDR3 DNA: TGTGCCAGTCCGTCTGGCCCCACAGATACGCAGTATTTT.

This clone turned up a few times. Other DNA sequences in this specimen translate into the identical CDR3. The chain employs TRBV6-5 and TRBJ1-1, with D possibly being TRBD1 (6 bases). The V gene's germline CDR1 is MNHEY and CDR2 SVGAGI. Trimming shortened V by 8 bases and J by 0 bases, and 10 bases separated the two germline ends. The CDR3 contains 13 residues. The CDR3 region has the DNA TGTGCCAGCCGTACAGGGATGAACACTGAAGCTTTCTTT. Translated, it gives CASRTGMNTEAFF.

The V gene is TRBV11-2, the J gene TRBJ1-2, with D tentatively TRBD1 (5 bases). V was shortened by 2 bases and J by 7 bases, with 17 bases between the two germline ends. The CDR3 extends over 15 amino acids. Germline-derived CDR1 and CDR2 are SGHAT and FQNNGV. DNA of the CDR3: TGTGCCAGCAGCTTATGGAAGGAGGGGAAGGGTGGCTACACCTTC. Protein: CASSLWKEGKGGYTF.

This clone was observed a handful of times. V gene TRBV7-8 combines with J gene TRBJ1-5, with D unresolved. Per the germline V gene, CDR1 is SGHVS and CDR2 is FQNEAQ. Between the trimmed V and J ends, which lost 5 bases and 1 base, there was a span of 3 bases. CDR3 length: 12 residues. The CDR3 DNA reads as TGTGCCAGCAGCCCGAGCAATCAGCCCCAGCATTTT. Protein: CASSPSNQPQHF.

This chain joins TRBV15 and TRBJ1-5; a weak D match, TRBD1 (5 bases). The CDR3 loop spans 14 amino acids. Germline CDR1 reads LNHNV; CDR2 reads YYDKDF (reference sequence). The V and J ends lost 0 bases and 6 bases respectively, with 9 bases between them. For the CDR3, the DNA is TGTGCCACCAGCAGAGACAGGGTTCTTCAGCCCCAGCATTTT. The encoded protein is CATSRDRVLQPQHF.

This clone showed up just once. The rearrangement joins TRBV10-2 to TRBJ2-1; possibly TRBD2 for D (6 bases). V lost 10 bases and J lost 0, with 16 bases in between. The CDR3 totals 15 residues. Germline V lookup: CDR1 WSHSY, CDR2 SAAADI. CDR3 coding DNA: TGCGCCACCGGGCAAGGAGGGAGCTCCTACAATGAGCAGTTCTTC. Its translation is CATGQGGSSYNEQFF.

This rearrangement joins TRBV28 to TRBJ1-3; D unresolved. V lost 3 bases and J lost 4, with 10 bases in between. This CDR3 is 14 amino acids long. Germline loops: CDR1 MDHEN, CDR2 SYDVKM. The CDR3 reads CASSFFGVGNTIYF. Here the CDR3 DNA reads TGTGCCAGCAGTTTTTTCGGGGTAGGAAACACCATATATTTT.

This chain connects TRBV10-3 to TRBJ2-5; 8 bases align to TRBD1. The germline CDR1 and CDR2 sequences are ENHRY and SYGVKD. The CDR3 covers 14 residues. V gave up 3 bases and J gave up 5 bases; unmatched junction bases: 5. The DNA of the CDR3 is TGTGCCATCAGTGATAGACAGGGGACGGAGACCCAGTACTTC. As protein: CAISDRQGTETQYF.

CDR3 nucleotide sequence: TGCGCCAGCAGCTTGGATTATATGACTAATGAAAAACTGTTTTTT. This gives the protein CASSLDYMTNEKLFF. The rearrangement links TRBV5-1 to TRBJ1-4; D remains ambiguous. Deletions cut 0 bases from V and 2 bases from J, with 8 bases between. This CDR3 contains 15 residues. Looked up from germline, CDR1 is SGHRS and CDR2 is YFSETQ.

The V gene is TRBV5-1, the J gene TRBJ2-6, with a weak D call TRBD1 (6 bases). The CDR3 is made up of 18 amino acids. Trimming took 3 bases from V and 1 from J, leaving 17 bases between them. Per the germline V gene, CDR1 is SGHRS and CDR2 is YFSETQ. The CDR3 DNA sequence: TGCGCCAGCAGCTACCTTCACAGGGCTGAGTCTGGGGCCAACGTCCTGACTTTC. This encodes CASSYLHRAESGANVLTF.

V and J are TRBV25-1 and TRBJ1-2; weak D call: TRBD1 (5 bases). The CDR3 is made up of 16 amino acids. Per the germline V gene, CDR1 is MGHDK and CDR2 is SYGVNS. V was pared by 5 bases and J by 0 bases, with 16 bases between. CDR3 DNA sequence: TGTGCCAGCAGTAAACGGGGCCGCGGGACTAACTATGGCTACACCTTC. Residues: CASSKRGRGTNYGYTF.

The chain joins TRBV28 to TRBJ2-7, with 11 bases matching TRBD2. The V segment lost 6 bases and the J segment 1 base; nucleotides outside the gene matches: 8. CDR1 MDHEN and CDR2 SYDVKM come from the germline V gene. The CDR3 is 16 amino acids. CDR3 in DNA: TGTGCCAGCAGCCAACTAGCGGGAGTAATATCCTACGAGCAGTACTTC. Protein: CASSQLAGVISYEQYF.